The clone carrying this T cell receptor beta chain has only a few counts. Profiling relied on immunoSEQ multiplex PCR, and the TCRdb table lists in-frame clones only, not all of them. The sample has roughly 140,000 clones; 78% are singletons. Every single patient, without exception, relapsed after autologous stem cell transplantation, and brentuximab vedotin exposure varied. CDR1 and CDR2 (germline): SGDLS, YYNGEE. The CDR3 is 15 amino acids. V was pared by 3 bases and J by 5 bases, with 9 bases of the junction left unmatched. The source of the sample is a study of PD-1 blockade in classical Hodgkin lymphoma.

The rearrangement uses TRBV9 and TRBJ1-2, with TRBD1 identical over 8 bases. This TCR came from a human donor with classical Hodgkin lymphoma. Sequenced material: peripheral blood mononuclear cells (PBMCs), taken before the second cycle of nivolumab. This CDR3 reads CASSALGQALYGYTF. The CDR3 coding sequence is TGTGCCAGCAGCGCCTTGGGACAGGCGCTTTATGGCTACACCTTC. The full variable domain, in which reference TRBV9 and TRBJ1-2 provide the parts outside the CDR3, is DSGVTQTPKHLITATGQRVTLRCSPRSGDLSVYWYQQSLDQGLQFLIQYYNGEERAKGNILERFSAQQFPDLHSELNLSSLELGDSALYFCASSALGQALYGYTFGSGTRLTVV.